These 29 T cell receptor beta chains came from one sample sequenced in a study of T cell changes during pregnancy in multiple sclerosis. The repertoire was sequenced with immunoSEQ multiplex PCR; TCRdb's copy has only in-frame clones and lacks some. The data show around 52,000 clones, with about 90% seen just once and roughly 0.2% held by the top ten. Source: CD4+ T cells from peripheral blood mononuclear cells, taken in the second trimester of pregnancy. The receptors were gathered from a female donor with multiple sclerosis, enrolled in a pregnancy study.

The chain employs TRBV5-5 and TRBJ1-2; no clear D. The CDR3 totals 15 residues. With 3 bases removed from V and 4 bases from J, the gap between germline ends came to 16 bases. Germline V gene sequence: CDR1 SGHKS, CDR2 YYEKEE (reference sequence). As DNA, the CDR3 is TGTGCCAGCAGCTCCGCCTCGGGATTAGCCTATGGCTACACCTTC. Protein sequence: CASSSASGLAYGYTF.

The chain links TRBV11-2 to TRBJ1-1; D is perhaps TRBD1 (6 bases). V lost 0 bases and J lost 6, with 17 bases in between. Germline V gene data show CDR1 as SGHAT and CDR2 as FQNNGV. This CDR3 is built from 16 residues. CDR3 nucleotide sequence: TGTGCCAGCAGCTTAGAGGGGGCCCCACCTGACTCTGAAGCTTTCTTT. Its translation is CASSLEGAPPDSEAFF.

The gene calls are TRBV27 and TRBJ1-5; 7 bases are a match to TRBD1. V gave up 5 bases and J gave up 0 bases; unmatched junction bases: 7. The CDR3 loop spans 16 amino acids. The V gene's germline CDR1 is MNHEY and CDR2 SMNVEV (reference sequence). The DNA for the CDR3 is TGTGCCAGCAGTCGGCAGGGGGGAGTTAGCAATCAGCCCCAGCATTTT. Residues: CASSRQGGVSNQPQHF.

The chain joins TRBV28 to TRBJ2-1, with 10 bases identical to TRBD2. CDR3 length: 16 residues. V dropped 6 bases and J dropped 5; count of bases not matched to a gene: 10. The germline V gene has CDR1 MDHEN and CDR2 SYDVKM. This CDR3 reads CASSETAGGIHNEQFF. The CDR3 region has the DNA TGTGCCAGCAGCGAAACAGCGGGAGGGATCCACAATGAGCAGTTCTTC.

The chain uses TRBV6-6 and TRBJ1-4; 9 bases match TRBD1. Trimming removed 5 bases from V and 3 bases from J; junction bases left unmatched: 4. The CDR3 loop spans 15 amino acids. The germline V gene has CDR1 MNHNY and CDR2 SVGAGI (reference sequence). The CDR3 coding sequence is TGTGCCAGCAGTAAACAGGGGGCTGCTAATGAAAAACTGTTTTTT. This encodes CASSKQGAANEKLFF.

This chain joins TRBV5-1 and TRBJ2-7, with TRBD1 matching 10 bases. The CDR3 loop spans 15 amino acids. The V gene's germline CDR1 is SGHRS and CDR2 YFSETQ. Unmatched junction bases numbered 8, after V lost 3 bases and J lost 5 bases. The CDR3 here is CASSSRQGASDEQYF. CDR3 DNA sequence: TGCGCCAGCAGCTCTAGACAGGGGGCCTCGGACGAGCAGTACTTC.

The chain uses TRBV5-1 and TRBJ2-7; 8 nucleotides align to TRBD1. The germline V gene has CDR1 SGHRS and CDR2 YFSETQ. J lost 3 bases, V lost 3 bases, and 5 bases had no gene match. The CDR3 sequence is 14 residues long. The CDR3 is CASSWSTGGYEQYF. Here the CDR3 DNA reads TGCGCCAGCAGCTGGTCTACAGGGGGCTACGAGCAGTACTTC. Full variable domain (remainder filled in from reference TRBV5-1 and TRBJ2-7): KAGVTQTPRYLIKTRGQQVTLSCSPISGHRSVSWYQQTPGQGLQFLFEYFSETQRNKGNFPGRFSGRQFSNSRSEMNVSTLELGDSALYLCASSWSTGGYEQYFGPGTRLTVT.

V and J are TRBV6-4 and TRBJ2-2, with D tentatively TRBD1 (5 bases). The CDR3 spans 14 residues. Germline loops: CDR1 MRHNA, CDR2 SNTAGT. V lost 2 bases and J lost 3, with 7 bases in between. The CDR3 sequence is CASSDRGYTGELFF. CDR3 in DNA: TGTGCCAGCAGTGACAGGGGATACACCGGGGAGCTGTTTTTT.

The rearrangement links TRBV7-3 to TRBJ1-4; D ambiguous. Trimming pared 1 base from V and 0 bases from J, leaving 6 bases between. CDR3 length equals 15 residues. Germline CDR1 SGHTA, CDR2 FQGTGA. CDR3 coding DNA: TGTGCCAGCAGCTTAAGTCGGGCAACTAATGAAAAACTGTTTTTT. This sequence encodes CASSLSRATNEKLFF.

This clone showed up just once. V and J are TRBV9 and TRBJ1-6, with D perhaps matching TRBD1 (6 bases). The V end lost 4 bases, the J end lost 6 bases, and 11 bases lay between the germline ends. The CDR3 totals 14 residues. Per germline, CDR1 SGDLS and CDR2 YYNGEE. CDR3 in amino acids: CASSTRDTNSPLHF. The CDR3 DNA is TGTGCCAGCAGCACCCGGGACACTAATTCACCCCTCCACTTT.

The rearrangement uses TRBV19 and TRBJ1-5, with TRBD1 as a possible D gene (6 bases). V lost 2 bases to trimming and J lost 4 bases, with 12 bases between them. This CDR3 region has 15 residues. Per the germline V gene, CDR1 is LNHDA and CDR2 is SQIVND (reference sequence). The CDR3 nucleotides are TGTGCCAGTAGTATACAGGGGCAAGGAAATCAGCCCCAGCATTTT. Encoded protein: CASSIQGQGNQPQHF.

The V call is TRBV5-1, the J call TRBJ2-7, with TRBD1 matching 8 bases. V gave up 4 bases and J gave up 3 bases; unmatched junction bases: 9. Germline V gives CDR1 SGHRS, CDR2 YFSETQ. The CDR3 runs to 15 residues. The CDR3 nucleotides read TGCGCCAGCAGCGTACTGACAGGGGAAGACTACGAGCAGTACTTC. It encodes CASSVLTGEDYEQYF.

This chain joins TRBV2 and TRBJ2-7, with D possibly TRBD2 on 6 matching bases. Germline V lookup: CDR1 SNHLY, CDR2 FYNNEI. This CDR3 contains 14 residues. Trimming cost V 5 bases and J 2 bases, with 13 bases left between them. Here the CDR3 reads CASSSGTGAYEQYF. CDR3 nucleotide sequence: TGTGCCAGCAGTTCCGGGACGGGGGCCTACGAGCAGTACTTC.

This chain joins TRBV10-2 and TRBJ2-7; 7 bases map to TRBD2. J gave up 12 bases and V 6 bases, and 17 bases lay outside the gene matches. Germline V gives CDR1 WSHSY, CDR2 SAAADI. The CDR3 runs 14 residues. CDR3 nucleotide sequence: TGCGCCAGCAGGCCGGGGGGTATGTCGTCTCTTGGGTACTTC. It is translated as CASRPGGMSSLGYF.

This rearrangement joins TRBV7-3 to TRBJ1-2, with TRBD1 identical over 7 bases. Germline V lookup: CDR1 SGHTA, CDR2 FQGTGA. This CDR3 is built from 16 residues. The V segment lost 5 bases and the J segment 6 bases; nucleotides outside the gene matches: 15. CDR3 coding DNA: TGTGCCAGCAGCGGAACGGGGATCGACAGGGACGATGGCTACACCTTC. Protein sequence: CASSGTGIDRDDGYTF.

This rearrangement joins TRBV2 to TRBJ2-3, with 7 bases fitting TRBD1. Trimming cost V 6 bases and J 4 bases; bases outside gene matches: 10. The CDR3 spans 15 residues. Germline values: CDR1 SNHLY, CDR2 FYNNEI. The CDR3 spells CASRTGALLADTQYF. The CDR3 DNA reads as TGTGCCAGCAGAACAGGGGCCCTTTTGGCAGATACGCAGTATTTT. Combining the CDR3 with reference TRBV2 and TRBJ2-3 gives the whole variable domain EPEVTQTPSHQVTQMGQEVILRCVPISNHLYFYWYRQILGQKVEFLVSFYNNEISEKSEIFDDQFSVERPDGSNFTLKIRSTKLEDSAMYFCASRTGALLADTQYFGPGTRLTVL.

The chain has TRBV19 and TRBJ2-2; TRBD1 aligns across 7 bases. Germline CDR1 reads LNHDA; CDR2 reads SQIVND (reference sequence). V was clipped by 4 bases and J by 6 bases; unmatched bases: 11. The CDR3 spans 16 residues. CDR3 amino acids: CASSNGRQGGPGELFF. CDR3 nucleotide sequence: TGTGCCAGTAGTAATGGGAGACAGGGTGGCCCCGGGGAGCTGTTTTTT.

The chain couples TRBV19 to TRBJ2-7; TRBD1 aligns across 9 bases. This CDR3 comprises 16 residues. Germline CDR1 reads LNHDA; CDR2 reads SQIVND (reference sequence). Trimming removed 5 bases from V and 3 bases from J; junction bases left unmatched: 11. The CDR3 nucleotides are TGTGCCAGTAGTCGTGTCGGGACAGGGCCCGGCTACGAGCAGTACTTC. This codes for CASSRVGTGPGYEQYF.

The chain joins TRBV2 to TRBJ1-1; tentative D call: TRBD1 (5 bases). This CDR3 is built from 15 residues. Germline lookup yields CDR1 SNHLY and CDR2 FYNNEI. Deletions cut 11 bases from V and 1 base from J, with 20 bases between. The CDR3, as DNA: TGTGCCTCCTCCCTGGGGCCAACGGGGAACACTGAAGCTTTCTTT. Protein sequence: CASSLGPTGNTEAFF.

This clone has just one count. The CDR3, as DNA: TGTGCCAGCAGTGAAGCGCCCGGGACAGTTAACTATGGCTACACCTTC. Protein: CASSEAPGTVNYGYTF. V is TRBV6-1 and J is TRBJ1-2; 7 nucleotides agree with TRBD1. The germline V gene has CDR1 MNHNS and CDR2 SASEGT. V was clipped by 0 bases and J by 1 base; unmatched bases: 5. The CDR3 runs to 16 residues.

J is TRBJ2-1 and V is TRBV9; TRBD2 matches at 12 bases. From germline, CDR1 is SGDLS and CDR2 YYNGEE. CDR3 length: 16 amino acids. The J segment lost 10 bases and the V segment lost 1 base, leaving 9 bases of the junction unmatched. The CDR3 here is CASSVTASGGAREQFF. CDR3 nucleotide sequence: TGTGCCAGCAGCGTAACGGCTAGCGGGGGGGCCAGGGAGCAGTTCTTC.

This rearrangement joins TRBV28 to TRBJ1-2; D is perhaps TRBD1 (6 bases). This CDR3 has 14 amino acids. V was pared by 6 bases and J by 8 bases, with 19 bases between. Germline CDR1 MDHEN, CDR2 SYDVKM. The CDR3 DNA follows: TGTGCCAGCAGGGCCCTCCCGCAGGGGCGGGGCTACACCTTC. Its protein product is CASRALPQGRGYTF.

The chain carries TRBV5-1 and TRBJ1-4; 9 positions match TRBD1. The CDR3 covers 14 residues. V was clipped by 4 bases and J by 7 bases; unmatched bases: 5. Germline V gene sequence: CDR1 SGHRS, CDR2 YFSETQ. CDR3 sequence (DNA): TGCGCCAGCAGCACGGGACAGGGAGTTGAAAAACTGTTTTTT. Its translation is CASSTGQGVEKLFF.

This rearrangement joins TRBV10-3 to TRBJ1-3; 8 bases are a match to TRBD1. The ends lost 3 bases at V and 4 bases at J; junction bases unmatched: 2. The germline V gene has CDR1 ENHRY and CDR2 SYGVKD. This CDR3 spans 14 amino acids. This CDR3 reads CAISDGTGGNTIYF. The DNA of the CDR3 is TGTGCCATCAGTGATGGGACAGGAGGAAACACCATATATTTT.

The chain combines TRBV6-4 with TRBJ2-3; 7 bases fit TRBD1. Germline V gives CDR1 MRHNA, CDR2 SNTAGT. CDR3 length: 16 residues. V lost 2 bases, J lost 0 bases, and 5 bases stayed unmatched. The CDR3 DNA sequence: TGTGCCAGCAGTGACGACAGGGCTATTAGCACAGATACGCAGTATTTT. Residues: CASSDDRAISTDTQYF.

The chain recombines TRBV9 with TRBJ1-1; 9 nucleotides align to TRBD1. This CDR3 is built from 15 residues. In germline, CDR1 is SGDLS, CDR2 YYNGEE. V shed 4 bases and J 5 bases; nucleotides not matched to a gene: 9. CDR3 in DNA: TGTGCCAGCAGCCTCTACGGGACAGGGATAACTGAAGCTTTCTTT. It encodes CASSLYGTGITEAFF.

V usage is TRBV2 and J usage is TRBJ2-3, with 16 bases aligning to TRBD2. The CDR3 spans 16 residues. Germline V gene lookup returns CDR1 SNHLY and CDR2 FYNNEI. V trimming: 5 bases; J trimming: 6 bases; junction bases outside the gene matches: 5. In nucleotides, the CDR3 is TGTGCCAGCAGTTTATCGGGACTAGCGGGAGGGGATACGCAGTATTTT. Protein product: CASSLSGLAGGDTQYF.

This chain connects TRBV6-1 to TRBJ2-3, with unresolved D. CDR3 size: 16 residues. Trimming pared 0 bases from V and 5 bases from J, leaving 15 bases between. Germline CDR1 reads MNHNS; CDR2 reads SASEGT. The CDR3 DNA reads TGTGCCAGCAGTGAAGCTTACAGCCTTTCTGGAGATACGCAGTATTTT. As protein: CASSEAYSLSGDTQYF.

The chain combines TRBV11-3 with TRBJ2-2, with 9 bases fitting TRBD2. Looked up from germline, CDR1 is SGHNT and CDR2 is YENEEA. The CDR3 sequence is 16 residues long. J was trimmed by 5 bases and V by 1 base; bases with no gene match: 5. The CDR3 spells CASSLGRLAGTGELFF. CDR3 in DNA: TGTGCCAGCAGCTTAGGGCGTCTAGCGGGGACCGGGGAGCTGTTTTTT.